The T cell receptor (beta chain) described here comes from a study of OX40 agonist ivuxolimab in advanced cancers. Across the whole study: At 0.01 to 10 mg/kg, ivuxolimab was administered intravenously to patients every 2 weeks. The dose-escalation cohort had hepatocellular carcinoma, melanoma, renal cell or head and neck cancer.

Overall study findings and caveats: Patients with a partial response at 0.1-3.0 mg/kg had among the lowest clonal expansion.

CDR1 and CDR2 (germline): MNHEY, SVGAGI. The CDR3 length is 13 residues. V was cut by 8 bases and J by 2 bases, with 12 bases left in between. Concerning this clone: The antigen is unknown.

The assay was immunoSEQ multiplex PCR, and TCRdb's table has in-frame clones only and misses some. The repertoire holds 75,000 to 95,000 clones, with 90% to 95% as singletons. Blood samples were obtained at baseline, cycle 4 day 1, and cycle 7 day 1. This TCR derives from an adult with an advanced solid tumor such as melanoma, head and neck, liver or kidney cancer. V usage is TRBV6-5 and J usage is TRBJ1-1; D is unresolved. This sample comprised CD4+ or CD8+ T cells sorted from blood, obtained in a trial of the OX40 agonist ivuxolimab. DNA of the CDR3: TGTGCCAGCCGAAAGGACCACAACACTGAAGCTTTCTTT. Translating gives CASRKDHNTEAFF.